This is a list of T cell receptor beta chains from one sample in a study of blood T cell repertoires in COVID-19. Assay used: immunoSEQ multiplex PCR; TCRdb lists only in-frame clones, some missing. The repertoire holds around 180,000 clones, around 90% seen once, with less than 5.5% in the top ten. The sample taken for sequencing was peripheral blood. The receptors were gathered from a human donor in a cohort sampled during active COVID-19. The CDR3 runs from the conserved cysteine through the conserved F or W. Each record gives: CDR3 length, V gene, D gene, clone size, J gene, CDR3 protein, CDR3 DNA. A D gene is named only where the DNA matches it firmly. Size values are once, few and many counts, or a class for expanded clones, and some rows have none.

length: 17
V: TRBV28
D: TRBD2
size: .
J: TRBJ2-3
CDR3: CASSLWGYGGGKDTQYF
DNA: TGTGCCAGCAGTTTATGGGGCTACGGGGGAGGGAAAGATACGCAGTATTTT

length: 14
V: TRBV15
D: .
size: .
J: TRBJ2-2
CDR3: CATSRVAVTGELFF
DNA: TGTGCCACCAGCAGAGTCGCAGTCACCGGGGAGCTGTTTTTT

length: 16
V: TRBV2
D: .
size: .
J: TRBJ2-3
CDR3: CASRRGAGERTDTQYF
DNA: TGTGCCAGCAGAAGGGGGGCGGGGGAGAGAACAGATACGCAGTATTTT

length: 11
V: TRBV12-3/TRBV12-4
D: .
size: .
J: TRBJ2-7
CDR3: CASSPGGEQYF
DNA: TGTGCCAGCAGCCCCGGGGGCGAGCAGTACTTC

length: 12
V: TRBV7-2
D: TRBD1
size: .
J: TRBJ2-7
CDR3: CASSLDRHEQYF
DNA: TGTGCCAGCAGCTTGGACAGGCACGAGCAGTACTTC

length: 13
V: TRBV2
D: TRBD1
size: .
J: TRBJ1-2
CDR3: CASSRQGNYGYTF
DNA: TGTGCCAGCAGTCGACAGGGGAACTATGGCTACACCTTC

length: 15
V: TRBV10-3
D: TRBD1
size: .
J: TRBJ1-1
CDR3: CAISVGQALNTEAFF
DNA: TGTGCCATCAGTGTGGGACAGGCATTGAACACTGAAGCTTTCTTT

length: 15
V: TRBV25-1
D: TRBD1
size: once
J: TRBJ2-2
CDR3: CASSGVTGDTGELFF
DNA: TGTGCCAGCAGTGGGGTGACAGGGGACACCGGGGAGCTGTTTTTT

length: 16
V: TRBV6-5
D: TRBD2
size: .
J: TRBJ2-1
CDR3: CASSYLTSGSYNEQFF
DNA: TGTGCCAGCAGTTACCTCACTAGCGGGTCCTACAATGAGCAGTTCTTC

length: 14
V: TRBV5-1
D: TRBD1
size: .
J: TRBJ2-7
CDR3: CASSFGTGTYEQYF
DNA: TGCGCCAGCAGCTTTGGGACAGGGACCTACGAGCAGTACTTC

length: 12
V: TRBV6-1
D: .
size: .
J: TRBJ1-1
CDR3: CASSEARAEAFF
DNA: TGTGCCAGCAGTGAAGCCCGGGCTGAAGCTTTCTTT

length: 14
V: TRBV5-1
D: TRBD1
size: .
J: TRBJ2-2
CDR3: CASSLTGDTGELFF
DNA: TGCGCCAGCAGCTTGACAGGGGACACCGGGGAGCTGTTTTTT

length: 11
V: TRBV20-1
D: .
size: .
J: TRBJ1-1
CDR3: CSARGDNEAFF
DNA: TGCAGTGCTAGAGGAGACAATGAAGCTTTCTTT

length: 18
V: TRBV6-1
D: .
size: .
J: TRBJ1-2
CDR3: CASREPSMNSRRVGGYTF
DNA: TGTGCCAGCAGAGAACCTTCAATGAACTCTCGCAGGGTGGGAGGCTACACCTTC

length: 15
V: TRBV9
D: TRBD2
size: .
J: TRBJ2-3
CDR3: CASSFSGGITDTQYF
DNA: TGTGCCAGCAGCTTTAGCGGGGGGATCACAGATACGCAGTATTTT

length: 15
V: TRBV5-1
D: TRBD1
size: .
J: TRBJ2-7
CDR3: CASTSRQGGLDEQYF
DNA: TGCGCCAGCACCTCCCGACAGGGGGGGTTGGACGAGCAGTACTTC

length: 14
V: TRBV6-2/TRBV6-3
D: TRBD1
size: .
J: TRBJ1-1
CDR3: CASSQGGYRAEAFF
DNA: TGTGCCAGCAGTCAGGGGGGATATCGAGCTGAAGCTTTCTTT

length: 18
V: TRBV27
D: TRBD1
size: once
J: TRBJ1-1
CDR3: CASSLSRTGALGNTEAFF
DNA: TGTGCCAGCAGTTTATCTCGGACAGGGGCTCTAGGGAACACTGAAGCTTTCTTT

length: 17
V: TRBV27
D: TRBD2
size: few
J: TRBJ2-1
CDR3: CASSRGLADLSYNEQFF
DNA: TGTGCCAGCAGTCGGGGACTAGCGGATTTATCCTACAATGAGCAGTTCTTC